The next 16 T cell receptor beta chains were all read from a single sample in a study of blood T cell repertoires in COVID-19. Repertoires were generated with immunoSEQ multiplex PCR, while TCRdb's copy carries only in-frame clones and drops some. Of hundreds of thousands of clones listed, about 87% are singletons. Material for sequencing was PBMCs or T cells enriched from blood (not recorded which). These receptors all stem from a middle-aged man who had been exposed to COVID-19.

The V gene is TRBV2, the J gene TRBJ2-1; 8 bases agree with TRBD1. Germline V gene data show CDR1 as SNHLY and CDR2 as FYNNEI. The trim removed 2 bases at V and 8 bases at J, leaving 8 bases unmatched. This CDR3 comprises 15 residues. CDR3 sequence: CASSERAGGGDEQFF. The CDR3 nucleotides are TGTGCCAGCAGTGAACGGGCAGGGGGCGGCGATGAGCAGTTCTTC.

The V and J genes are TRBV28 and TRBJ2-5, with TRBD2 matching over 10 bases. The CDR3 length is 16 residues. Per germline, CDR1 MDHEN and CDR2 SYDVKM. The trim removed 8 bases at V and 3 bases at J, leaving 12 bases unmatched. The CDR3 reads CASQSWTSGGKETQYF. As DNA, the CDR3 is TGTGCCAGCCAATCTTGGACTAGCGGAGGGAAAGAGACCCAGTACTTC.

The chain employs TRBV29-1 and TRBJ1-5; D gene ambiguous. V lost 4 bases and J 7 bases, leaving 17 bases between the germline ends. The germline V gene encodes CDR1 SQVTM and CDR2 ANQGSEA. The CDR3 extends over 14 amino acids. CDR3 bases: TGCAGCGTTGCTACTAACCCGGTCGGGCAGCCCCAGCATTTT. Translating gives CSVATNPVGQPQHF.

The chain is built from TRBV5-1 and TRBJ1-1; tentatively, D is TRBD1 (6 bases). Germline CDR1 reads SGHRS; CDR2 reads YFSETQ. V was cut by 2 bases and J by 3 bases, with 17 bases left in between. CDR3 length: 16 residues. The chain's CDR3 is CASSLSVRRTDTEAFF. CDR3 nucleotides: TGCGCCAGCAGCTTATCTGTACGACGGACAGACACTGAAGCTTTCTTT. Using reference TRBV5-1 and TRBJ1-1 for the parts outside the CDR3, the full variable domain is KAGVTQTPRYLIKTRGQQVTLSCSPISGHRSVSWYQQTPGQGLQFLFEYFSETQRNKGNFPGRFSGRQFSNSRSEMNVSTLELGDSALYLCASSLSVRRTDTEAFFGQGTRLTVV.

The J gene is TRBJ2-1, the V gene TRBV3-1 (or the pseudogene TRBV3-2); D not certain. Germline V gene lookup returns CDR1 LGHDT and CDR2 YNNKEL (reference sequence). The CDR3 spans 14 residues. V was shortened by 2 bases and J by 2 bases, with 7 bases between the two germline ends. The CDR3 loop reads CASSQLTPYNEQFF. CDR3 nucleotide sequence: TGTGCCAGCAGCCAACTGACACCCTACAATGAGCAGTTCTTC.

The chain has TRBV14 and TRBJ2-3; maybe TRBD2 (5 bases). V gave up 0 bases and J gave up 6 bases, with 16 bases separating them. This CDR3 is built from 16 residues. In germline, CDR1 is SGHDN, CDR2 FVKESK. The CDR3 protein is CASSQDGGELADTQYF. The CDR3 DNA is TGTGCCAGCAGCCAAGATGGTGGGGAGTTAGCGGATACGCAGTATTTT. Using reference TRBV14 and TRBJ2-3 for the parts outside the CDR3, the full variable domain is EAGVTQFPSHSVIEKGQTVTLRCDPISGHDNLYWYRRVMGKEIKFLLHFVKESKQDESGMPNNRFLAERTGGTYSTLKVQPAELEDSGVYFCASSQDGGELADTQYFGPGTRLTVL.

The chain links TRBV7-8 to TRBJ2-1, with 7 bases aligning to TRBD2. The V gene's germline CDR1 is SGHVS and CDR2 FQNEAQ. The length of the CDR3 is 16 residues. The V segment lost 5 bases and the J segment 12 bases; nucleotides outside the gene matches: 19. The CDR3 sequence is CASSPRASGPSGGQFF. The CDR3 nucleotides read TGTGCCAGCAGCCCACGGGCTAGCGGTCCTTCCGGAGGGCAGTTCTTC.

The V call is TRBV3-1 (or the pseudogene TRBV3-2), the J call TRBJ1-6; the match to TRBD1 covers 7 bases. CDR1 is LGHDT and CDR2 is YNNKEL in the germline V gene (reference sequence). The CDR3 extends over 15 amino acids. The V segment lost 4 bases and the J segment 5 bases; nucleotides outside the gene matches: 5. The CDR3 sequence: CASSRTGTDNSPLHF. The DNA for the CDR3 is TGTGCCAGCAGCCGTACCGGGACAGATAATTCACCCCTCCACTTT.

The chain uses TRBV5-1 and TRBJ1-1, with a tentative D call TRBD1 (6 bases). The CDR3 is 17 amino acids. CDR1 and CDR2 from the germline V gene are SGHRS and YFSETQ. The V and J ends lost 2 bases and 0 bases respectively, with 17 bases between them. This CDR3 is CASSFQLYREMNTEAFF. As DNA, the CDR3 is TGCGCCAGCAGCTTCCAACTTTACAGGGAAATGAACACTGAAGCTTTCTTT.

The chain has TRBV9 and TRBJ1-1; D remains ambiguous. This CDR3 is 13 amino acids long. The V end lost 4 bases, the J end lost 4 bases, and 11 bases lay between the germline ends. The germline V gene has CDR1 SGDLS and CDR2 YYNGEE. CDR3 nucleotide sequence: TGTGCCAGCAGCCCCTGGGCGGGCACTGAAGCTTTCTTT. It yields the protein CASSPWAGTEAFF.

This chain links TRBV28 with TRBJ1-6; a possible D gene is TRBD1 (5 bases). Germline values: CDR1 MDHEN, CDR2 SYDVKM. The CDR3 length is 15 residues. The ends were cut back, 8 bases at V and 0 bases at J, with 11 bases in the middle. Here the CDR3 reads CASDGGLSYNSPLHF. In nucleotides, the CDR3 is TGTGCCAGCGACGGGGGTCTCTCCTATAATTCACCCCTCCACTTT.

V is TRBV19 and J is TRBJ2-3; the D is unclear. V was cut by 4 bases and J by 4 bases, with 6 bases left in between. Germline values: CDR1 LNHDA, CDR2 SQIVND (reference sequence). The CDR3 sequence is 12 residues long. DNA of the CDR3: TGTGCCAGTAGTACCCTCCCAGATACGCAGTATTTT. Translation: CASSTLPDTQYF.

The chain employs TRBV18 and TRBJ1-5; a weak D match, TRBD1 (5 bases). Per germline, CDR1 KGHSH and CDR2 LQKENI. This CDR3 spans 15 amino acids. The V and J ends lost 4 bases and 6 bases respectively, with 16 bases between them. CDR3 loop: CASSQPAGPAQPQHF. CDR3 coding DNA: TGTGCCAGCTCACAACCGGCAGGGCCGGCTCAGCCCCAGCATTTT.

This chain links TRBV2 with TRBJ2-7, with 7 bases matching TRBD1. Germline V gene lookup returns CDR1 SNHLY and CDR2 FYNNEI. V trimming: 7 bases; J trimming: 5 bases; junction bases outside the gene matches: 8. The CDR3 spans 13 residues. CDR3 DNA: TGTGCCAGCACCCTAGGGGGCGGAAACGAGCAGTACGTC. It is translated as CASTLGGGNEQYV.

Comments on this clone: The junction differs from germline at one of its ends, possibly a read error. CDR3 region: CASSRGLTSGPLF. CDR3 sequence (DNA): TGTGCCAGCAGCCGGGGCCTAACTAGCGGCCCCCTCTTC. The chain joins TRBV3-1 (or the pseudogene TRBV3-2) to TRBJ2-1, with 8 nucleotides matching TRBD2. Germline V lookup: CDR1 LGHDT, CDR2 YNNKEL (reference sequence). The CDR3 is 13 amino acids.

The chain has TRBV2 and TRBJ2-2; 8 bases agree with TRBD1. Germline CDR1 and CDR2: SNHLY and FYNNEI. CDR3 size: 16 residues. Trimming took 2 bases from V and 2 from J; bases not matched to a gene: 4. The CDR3 region is CASSEFGQGNTGELFF. In nucleotides, the CDR3 is TGTGCCAGCAGTGAATTTGGACAGGGAAACACCGGGGAGCTGTTTTTT. Full variable domain (missing parts from reference TRBV2 and TRBJ2-2): EPEVTQTPSHQVTQMGQEVILRCVPISNHLYFYWYRQILGQKVEFLVSFYNNEISEKSEIFDDQFSVERPDGSNFTLKIRSTKLEDSAMYFCASSEFGQGNTGELFFGEGSRLTVL.